This TCR beta chain was captured by sequencing in a study of Ad26.COV2.S vaccination and SARS-CoV-2 variants. Treatment given: roughly 18 received Ad26.COV2.S at low or high dose, single or two shots; 5 received placebo; per-sample allocation not given. Sampling was done on day 63 after the first vaccine or placebo injection. An Ad26 vector was used to express Wuhan-strain SARS-CoV-2 spike as the vaccine. Study-wide results and caveats: Across vaccine and placebo recipients, the breadth of non-spike TCRs was similar. Quantification of TCR breadth and depth may have yielded underestimates of total T cell responses.

The table came from immunoSEQ multiplex PCR; TCRdb's copy has only in-frame clones and leaves some out. The data hold some 350,000 clones, with roughly 81% observed a single time. On this clone: The antigen is unknown.

The TCR originated in a person between 18 and 65 years old who received the Ad26.COV2.S COVID-19 vaccine or a placebo. The sequencing here drew on peripheral blood, taken in a trial of Ad26.COV2.S vaccine versus placebo.

This CDR3 reads CASSLVRTDTQYF. CDR3 in DNA: TGTGCCAGCAGTTTAGTGAGGACAGATACGCAGTATTTT. The V gene is TRBV28, the J gene TRBJ2-3, with unresolved D. This CDR3 comprises 13 residues. CDR1 and CDR2 from the germline V gene are MDHEN and SYDVKM. The germline V and J ends were trimmed by 2 bases and 3 bases, with 6 bases remaining between them.